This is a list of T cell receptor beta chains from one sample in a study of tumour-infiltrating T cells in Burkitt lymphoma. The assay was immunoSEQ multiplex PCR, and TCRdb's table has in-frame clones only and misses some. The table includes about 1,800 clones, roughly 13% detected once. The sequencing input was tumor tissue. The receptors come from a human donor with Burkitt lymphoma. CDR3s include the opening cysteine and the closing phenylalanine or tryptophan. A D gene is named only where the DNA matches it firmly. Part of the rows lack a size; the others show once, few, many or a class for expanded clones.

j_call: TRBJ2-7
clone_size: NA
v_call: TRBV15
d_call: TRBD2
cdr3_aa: CATSRASGDDYEQYF
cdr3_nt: TGTGCCACCAGCAGAGCTAGCGGGGACGACTACGAGCAGTACTTC

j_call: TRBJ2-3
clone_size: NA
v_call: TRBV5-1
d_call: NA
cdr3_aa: CASSPERGTDTQYF
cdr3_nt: TGCGCCAGCAGCCCCGAGAGAGGCACAGATACGCAGTATTTT

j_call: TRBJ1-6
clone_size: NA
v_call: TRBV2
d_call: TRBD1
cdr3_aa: CASSGDRGNSPLHF
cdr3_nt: TGTGCCAGCAGTGGGGACAGGGGTAATTCACCCCTCCACTTT

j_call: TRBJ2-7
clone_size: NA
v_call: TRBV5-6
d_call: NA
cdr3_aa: CASSLRQVSSYEQYF
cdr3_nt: TGTGCCAGCAGCCTCCGACAGGTTAGCTCCTACGAGCAGTACTTC

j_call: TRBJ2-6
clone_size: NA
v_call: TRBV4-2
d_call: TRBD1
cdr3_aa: CASSQETGQRFSGANVLTF
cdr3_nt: TGTGCCAGCAGCCAAGAAACGGGACAGCGCTTCTCTGGGGCCAACGTCCTGACTTTC

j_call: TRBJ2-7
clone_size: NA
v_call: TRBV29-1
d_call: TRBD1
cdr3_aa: CSVDSSRTGSSYEQYF
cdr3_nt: TGCAGCGTTGACTCATCGAGGACAGGGAGCTCCTACGAGCAGTACTTC

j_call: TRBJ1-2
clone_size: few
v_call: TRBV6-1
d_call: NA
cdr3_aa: CASSEAGNYGYTF
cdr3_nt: TGTGCCAGCAGTGAGGCAGGGAACTATGGCTACACCTTC

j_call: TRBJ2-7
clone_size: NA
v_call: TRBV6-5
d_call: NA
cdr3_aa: CASSYSTGGLIYEQYF
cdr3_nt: TGTGCCAGCAGTTACTCAACGGGGGGCTTGATCTACGAGCAGTACTTC

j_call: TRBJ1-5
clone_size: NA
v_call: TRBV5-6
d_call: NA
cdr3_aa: CASSAAGSGNQPQHF
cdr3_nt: TGTGCCAGCAGCGCCGCGGGTTCTGGCAATCAGCCCCAGCATTTT

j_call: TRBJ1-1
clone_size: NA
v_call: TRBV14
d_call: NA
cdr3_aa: CASSPPMNTEAFF
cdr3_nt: TGTGCCAGCAGCCCACCGATGAACACTGAAGCTTTCTTT

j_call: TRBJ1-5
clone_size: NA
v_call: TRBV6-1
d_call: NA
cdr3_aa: CASSEARGLGNQPQHF
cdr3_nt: TGTGCCAGCAGTGAAGCGAGGGGGTTGGGCAATCAGCCCCAGCATTTT

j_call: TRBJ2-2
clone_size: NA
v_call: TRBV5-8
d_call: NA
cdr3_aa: CASSDWGNGELFF
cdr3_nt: TGTGCCAGCAGTGACTGGGGGAACGGGGAGCTGTTTTTT

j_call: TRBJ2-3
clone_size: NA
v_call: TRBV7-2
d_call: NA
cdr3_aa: CASSSLMVTDTQYF
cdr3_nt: TGTGCCAGCAGCTCTCTCATGGTCACAGATACGCAGTATTTT

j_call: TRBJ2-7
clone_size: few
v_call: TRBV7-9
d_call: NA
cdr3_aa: CASSKLVAYEQYF
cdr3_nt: TGTGCCAGCAGCAAACTGGTGGCTTACGAGCAGTACTTC

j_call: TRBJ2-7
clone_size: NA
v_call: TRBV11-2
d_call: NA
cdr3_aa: CASSLVVASPFYEQYF
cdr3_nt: TGTGCCAGCAGCTTAGTCGTGGCTAGCCCATTCTACGAGCAGTACTTC

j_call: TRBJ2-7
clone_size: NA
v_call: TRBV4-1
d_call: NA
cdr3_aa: CASSQGLGEYEQYF
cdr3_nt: TGCGCCAGCAGCCAAGGGTTAGGGGAATACGAGCAGTACTTC

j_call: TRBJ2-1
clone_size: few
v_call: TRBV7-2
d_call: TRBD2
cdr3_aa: CASRRLAGGSYNEQFF
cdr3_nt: TGTGCCAGCAGACGACTAGCGGGGGGCTCCTACAATGAGCAGTTCTTC

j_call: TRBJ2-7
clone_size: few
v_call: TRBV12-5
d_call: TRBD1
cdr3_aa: CASGLDRDYEQYF
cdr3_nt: TGTGCTAGTGGCCTGGACAGGGACTACGAGCAGTACTTC

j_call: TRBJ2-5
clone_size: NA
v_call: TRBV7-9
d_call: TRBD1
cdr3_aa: CASSLGDTGGETQYF
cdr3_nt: TGTGCCAGCAGCTTAGGGGACACAGGGGGAGAGACCCAGTACTTC

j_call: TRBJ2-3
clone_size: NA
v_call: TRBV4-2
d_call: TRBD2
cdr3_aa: CASSQSTSGGADTQYF
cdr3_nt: TGTGCCAGCAGCCAATCGACTAGCGGGGGGGCAGATACGCAGTATTTT

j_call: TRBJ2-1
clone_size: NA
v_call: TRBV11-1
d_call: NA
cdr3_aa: CASSPLDNEQFF
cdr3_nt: TGTGCCAGCAGCCCTTTAGACAATGAGCAGTTCTTC

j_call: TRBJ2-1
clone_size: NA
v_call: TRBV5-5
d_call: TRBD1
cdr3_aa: CASSAGQGYHNEQFF
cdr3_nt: TGTGCCAGCAGCGCGGGACAGGGTTACCACAATGAGCAGTTCTTC

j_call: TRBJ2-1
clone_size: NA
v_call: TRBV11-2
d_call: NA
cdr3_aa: CASSLVGGNEQFF
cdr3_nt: TGTGCCAGCAGCTTAGTAGGGGGTAATGAGCAGTTCTTC

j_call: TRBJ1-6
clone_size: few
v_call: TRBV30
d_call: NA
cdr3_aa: CAANLGGDSPLHF
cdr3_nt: TGTGCCGCCAATCTAGGGGGGGATTCACCCCTCCACTTT

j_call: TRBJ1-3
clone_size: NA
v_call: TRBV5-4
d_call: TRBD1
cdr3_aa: CASSPNPGQGGGNTIYF
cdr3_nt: TGTGCCAGCAGCCCAAACCCAGGACAGGGGGGAGGAAACACCATATATTTT

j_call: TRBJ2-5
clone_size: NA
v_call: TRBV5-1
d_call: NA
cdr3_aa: CASSLVGGLETQYF
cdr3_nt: TGCGCCAGCAGCTTGGTTGGCGGACTCGAGACCCAGTACTTC

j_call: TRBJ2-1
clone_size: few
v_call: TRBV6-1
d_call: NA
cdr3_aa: CASSEDVYSYNEQFF
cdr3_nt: TGTGCCAGCAGTGAAGACGTGTACTCCTACAATGAGCAGTTCTTC

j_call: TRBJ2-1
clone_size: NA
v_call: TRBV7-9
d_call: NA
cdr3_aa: CASLGLSDDEQFF
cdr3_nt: TGTGCCAGCCTCGGGTTGAGTGACGATGAGCAGTTCTTC

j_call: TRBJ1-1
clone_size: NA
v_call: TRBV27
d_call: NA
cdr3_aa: CASSYLDPSEAFF
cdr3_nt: TGTGCCAGCAGTTACCTCGACCCCAGTGAAGCTTTCTTT

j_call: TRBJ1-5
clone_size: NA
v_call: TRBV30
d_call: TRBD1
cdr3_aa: CAWSPRDRVDQPQHF
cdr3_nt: TGTGCCTGGAGTCCCCGGGACAGGGTGGATCAGCCCCAGCATTTT

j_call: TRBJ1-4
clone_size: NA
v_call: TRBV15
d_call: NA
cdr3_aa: CATVRVFGEKLFF
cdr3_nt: TGTGCCACCGTCAGGGTTTTCGGTGAAAAACTGTTTTTT

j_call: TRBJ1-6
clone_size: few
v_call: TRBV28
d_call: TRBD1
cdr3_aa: CASVPDRVHSPLHF
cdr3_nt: TGTGCCAGCGTTCCGGACAGGGTCCATTCACCCCTCCACTTT

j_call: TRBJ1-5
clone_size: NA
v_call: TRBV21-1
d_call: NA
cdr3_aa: CASSSPGTDNQPQHF
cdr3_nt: TGTGCCAGCAGCTCTCCCGGGACAGACAATCAGCCCCAGCATTTT

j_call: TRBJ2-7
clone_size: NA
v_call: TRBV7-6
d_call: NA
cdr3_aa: CVSSPTSAYEQYF
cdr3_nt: TGTGTCAGCAGCCCGACCTCCGCCTACGAGCAGTACTTC

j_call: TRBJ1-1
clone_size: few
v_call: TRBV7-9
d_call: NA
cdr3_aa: CASSLKQMNTEAFF
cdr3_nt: TGTGCCAGCAGCTTAAAACAGATGAACACTGAAGCTTTCTTT

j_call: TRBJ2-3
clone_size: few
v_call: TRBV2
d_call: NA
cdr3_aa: CATRLGDTQYF
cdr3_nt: TGTGCCACTCGACTAGGTGATACGCAGTATTTT

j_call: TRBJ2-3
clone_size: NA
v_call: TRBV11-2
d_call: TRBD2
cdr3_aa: CASSLGTSGLTDTQYF
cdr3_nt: TGTGCCAGCAGCTTAGGGACTAGCGGCCTTACAGATACGCAGTATTTT

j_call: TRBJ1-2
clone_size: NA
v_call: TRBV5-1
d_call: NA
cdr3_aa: CASSLDGNYGYTF
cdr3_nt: TGCGCCAGCAGCTTGGACGGAAACTATGGCTACACCTTC

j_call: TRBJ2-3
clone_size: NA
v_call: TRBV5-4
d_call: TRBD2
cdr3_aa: CASSPGTSGATDTQYF
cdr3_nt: TGTGCCAGCAGCCCGGGGACTAGCGGGGCCACAGATACGCAGTATTTT

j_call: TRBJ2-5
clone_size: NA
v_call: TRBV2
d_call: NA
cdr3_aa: CASTPPSAAGPQETQYF
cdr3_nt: TGTGCCAGCACCCCCCCCTCAGCGGCTGGGCCACAAGAGACCCAGTACTTC

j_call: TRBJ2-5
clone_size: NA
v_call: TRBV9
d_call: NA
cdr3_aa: CASSVAWGGREETKYF
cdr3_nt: TGTGCCAGCAGCGTAGCGTGGGGGGGCAGGGAAGAGACCAAGTACTTC

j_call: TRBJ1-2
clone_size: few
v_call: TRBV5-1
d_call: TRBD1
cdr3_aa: CASSPDRGLLYGYTF
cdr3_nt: TGCGCCAGCAGCCCAGACAGGGGATTATTGTATGGCTACACCTTC

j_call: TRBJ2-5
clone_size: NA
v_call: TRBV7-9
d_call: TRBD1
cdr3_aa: CASSPTGQARETQYF
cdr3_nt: TGTGCCAGCAGCCCCACCGGACAGGCCCGAGAGACCCAGTACTTC